These T cell receptor beta chains were read from a single sample in a study of shared clonotypes between healthy human individuals. Libraries were prepared by immunoSEQ multiplex PCR; TCRdb keeps only in-frame clonotypes and omits some of them. Here the sample spans 2 million or so clones, around 95% being singletons. Sequencing was done on a sample of naive CD4+ T cells sorted from blood. Source of these receptors: a man between 18 and 35 years old in good health. Each CDR3 is given with its conserved first and last residue. D genes are given only for firm matches. Clone size appears in some rows only: once, few, many, or a class for an expanded clone.

clone_size: -; d_call: -; v_call: TRBV11-1; j_call: TRBJ2-7; cdr3_aa: CASSWTDSYEQYF; cdr3_nt: TGTGCCAGCAGCTGGACAGACTCCTACGAGCAGTACTTC
clone_size: -; d_call: TRBD2; v_call: TRBV11-2; j_call: TRBJ2-3; cdr3_aa: CASSSLAGGLTDTQYF; cdr3_nt: TGTGCCAGCAGCTCACTAGCGGGGGGGCTGACAGATACGCAGTATTTT
clone_size: -; d_call: -; v_call: TRBV27; j_call: TRBJ1-2; cdr3_aa: CASSLNDRLFYGYTF; cdr3_nt: TGTGCCAGCAGTTTAAATGACAGGTTGTTTTATGGCTACACCTTC
clone_size: -; d_call: -; v_call: TRBV6-1; j_call: TRBJ2-7; cdr3_aa: CASIDNPGPYEQYF; cdr3_nt: TGTGCCAGCATCGATAACCCCGGACCATACGAGCAGTACTTC
clone_size: -; d_call: -; v_call: TRBV4-1; j_call: TRBJ1-1; cdr3_aa: CASSQAYTLGTEAFF; cdr3_nt: TGCGCCAGCAGCCAAGCGTACACCCTGGGCACTGAAGCTTTCTTT
clone_size: -; d_call: TRBD2; v_call: TRBV10-3; j_call: TRBJ2-2; cdr3_aa: CAISLLAGGGTGELFF; cdr3_nt: TGTGCCATCAGCCTACTAGCGGGAGGGGGGACCGGGGAGCTGTTTTTT
clone_size: once; d_call: TRBD1; v_call: TRBV6-1; j_call: TRBJ1-5; cdr3_aa: CASSEPGTALGQPQHF; cdr3_nt: TGTGCCAGCAGTGAACCCGGGACAGCCTTAGGTCAGCCCCAGCATTTT
clone_size: -; d_call: -; v_call: TRBV6-5; j_call: TRBJ2-7; cdr3_aa: CASSWGTAGMQYF; cdr3_nt: TGTGCCAGCAGTTGGGGGACGGCTGGTATGCAGTACTTC
clone_size: -; d_call: -; v_call: TRBV4-1; j_call: TRBJ2-5; cdr3_aa: CASSQAGPQETQYF; cdr3_nt: TGCGCCAGCAGCCAAGCAGGTCCCCAAGAGACCCAGTACTTC
clone_size: -; d_call: -; v_call: TRBV5-1; j_call: TRBJ1-2; cdr3_aa: CASSKGEGGNYGYTF; cdr3_nt: TGCGCCAGCAGTAAGGGGGAGGGAGGTAACTATGGCTACACCTTC
clone_size: -; d_call: -; v_call: TRBV7-9; j_call: TRBJ2-7; cdr3_aa: CASSYRVADEQYF; cdr3_nt: TGTGCCAGCAGTTACAGGGTAGCCGACGAGCAGTACTTC
clone_size: once; d_call: TRBD1; v_call: TRBV6-5; j_call: TRBJ1-4; cdr3_aa: CASRDRGPSNEKLFF; cdr3_nt: TGTGCCAGCAGGGATAGGGGGCCTAGTAATGAAAAACTGTTTTTT
clone_size: once; d_call: -; v_call: TRBV15; j_call: TRBJ2-7; cdr3_aa: CATSRDDSGQYF; cdr3_nt: TGTGCCACCAGCAGAGATGACAGTGGGCAGTACTTC
clone_size: -; d_call: -; v_call: TRBV2; j_call: TRBJ1-2; cdr3_aa: CASRKGNYGYTF; cdr3_nt: TGTGCCAGCAGAAAGGGTAACTATGGCTACACCTTC
clone_size: -; d_call: -; v_call: TRBV5-1; j_call: TRBJ2-3; cdr3_aa: CASSLKLRDSTDTQYF; cdr3_nt: TGCGCCAGCAGCTTGAAATTGCGGGATAGCACAGATACGCAGTATTTT
clone_size: -; d_call: -; v_call: TRBV6-6; j_call: TRBJ1-1; cdr3_aa: CASSQYRSMNTEAFF; cdr3_nt: TGTGCCAGCAGTCAATACAGGAGCATGAACACTGAAGCTTTCTTT
clone_size: -; d_call: -; v_call: TRBV6-1; j_call: TRBJ2-5; cdr3_aa: CASSRDRFAETQYF; cdr3_nt: TGTGCCAGCAGCCGCGACAGGTTCGCGGAGACCCAGTACTTC